These 9 T cell receptor beta chains share one sample of origin, sequenced in a study of blood T cell repertoires in COVID-19. Only in-frame clones appear in the TCRdb table, and some are missing; sequencing was by immunoSEQ multiplex PCR. The table shows tens of thousands of clones, with more than 75% occurring only once. The sequenced material came from peripheral blood. These receptor sequences come from a human donor in a cohort sampled during active COVID-19.

This clone was detected a few times. The V and J genes are TRBV5-1 and TRBJ2-7; D might be TRBD1 (6 bases). The CDR3 covers 14 residues. V lost 5 bases and J 3 bases, leaving 15 bases between the germline ends. The germline CDR1 and CDR2 sequences are SGHRS and YFSETQ. The CDR3 DNA reads TGCGCCAGCAGTCCCGGGACAAACTTCTACGAGCAGTACTTC. Amino acid sequence: CASSPGTNFYEQYF.

The sample holds a few counts of this clone. This chain links TRBV11-2 with TRBJ1-6; 7 bases align to TRBD1. The germline V gene has CDR1 SGHAT and CDR2 FQNNGV. Germline trimming cut 1 base from V and 6 bases from J; bases unmatched to any gene: 15. The CDR3 covers 19 residues. CDR3 loop: CASSLGGRGGSTRNSPLHF. CDR3 in DNA: TGTGCCAGCAGCTTAGGTGGCAGAGGGGGCTCCACCCGTAATTCACCCCTCCACTTT.

The chain joins TRBV28 to TRBJ1-5; 9 bases line up with TRBD1. CDR3 size: 15 residues. From germline, CDR1 is MDHEN and CDR2 SYDVKM. Trimming at V came to 3 bases and at J to 6 bases, leaving 6 bases not matched to a gene. As DNA, the CDR3 is TGTGCCAGCAGTTTTAGGGGACAGGGTTTTCAGCCCCAGCATTTT. The encoded protein is CASSFRGQGFQPQHF.

The chain uses TRBV9 and TRBJ1-2; no firm D call. Germline values: CDR1 SGDLS, CDR2 YYNGEE. CDR3 length: 14 amino acids. V dropped 0 bases and J dropped 4 bases, with 10 bases sitting between them. Here the CDR3 reads CASSVETGIYGYTF. CDR3 nucleotides: TGTGCCAGCAGCGTAGAAACGGGGATCTATGGCTACACCTTC.

The chain recombines TRBV19 with TRBJ2-7; 7 nucleotides line up with TRBD2. Germline loops: CDR1 LNHDA, CDR2 SQIVND (reference sequence). The CDR3 runs 16 residues. J lost 2 bases, V lost 4 bases, and 11 bases had no gene match. The CDR3 sequence is CASSTVSGELAYEQYF. CDR3 bases: TGTGCCAGTAGTACCGTGAGCGGGGAGCTCGCCTACGAGCAGTACTTC.

This chain connects TRBV11-2 to TRBJ2-7, with TRBD1 matching over 7 bases. This CDR3 contains 17 residues. Germline V gene data show CDR1 as SGHAT and CDR2 as FQNNGV. V was pared by 5 bases and J by 4 bases, with 17 bases of the junction left unmatched. The CDR3 sequence: CASSPPHPGTAGYEQYF. The CDR3 DNA reads as TGTGCCAGCAGCCCGCCCCACCCCGGGACAGCCGGTTACGAGCAGTACTTC.

The chain links TRBV20-1 to TRBJ1-2; D is perhaps TRBD1 (5 bases). Germline V lookup: CDR1 DFQATT, CDR2 SNEGSKA (reference sequence). The germline V and J ends were trimmed by 3 bases and 6 bases, with 11 bases remaining between them. CDR3 length: 12 residues. DNA of the CDR3: TGCAGTGCTAGTTTATCCAGGGATGGCTACACCTTC. This gives the protein CSASLSRDGYTF.

V is TRBV27 and J is TRBJ1-2; the D gene is possibly TRBD1 (5 bases). This CDR3 is 15 amino acids long. Per germline, CDR1 MNHEY and CDR2 SMNVEV (reference sequence). Trimming shortened V by 3 bases and J by 0 bases, and 11 bases separated the two germline ends. CDR3 bases: TGTGCCAGCAGTTTGTCGTGGGGCACTAACTATGGCTACACCTTC. Protein sequence: CASSLSWGTNYGYTF.

V is TRBV6-1 and J is TRBJ2-7; no definite D call. Between the trimmed V and J ends, which lost 3 bases and 3 bases, there was a span of 3 bases. This CDR3 has 11 amino acids. Germline lookup yields CDR1 MNHNS and CDR2 SASEGT. The CDR3 coding sequence is TGTGCCAGCAGTGACCGCTACGAGCAGTACTTC. It is translated as CASSDRYEQYF.